The 19 T cell receptor beta chains below were found in one sample sequenced in a study of T-cell reconstitution after alpha-beta-depleted transplantation in children. It was with unique molecular identifiers that the TCRbeta library was prepared. One entry per CDR3 protein, called by TCRdb with MiXCR from the PCR reads. The data show around 130,000 distinct CDR3 sequences, about 9.9% seen once. This specimen consisted of PBMCs, mostly from graft donor cells, obtained 180 days after TCRalphabeta/CD19-depleted stem cell transplant. These receptors were collected from a girl under two years old who had a stem cell transplant for combined immunodeficiency, so the T cells may come from the graft donor.

The chain joins TRBV24-1 to TRBJ2-1, with D unresolved. V was cut by 1 base and J by 7 bases, with 13 bases left in between. CDR1 is KGHDR, CDR2 SFDVKD, per germline. CDR3 length: 15 amino acids. CDR3 region: CATSDLRAGDNEQFF. Here the CDR3 DNA reads TGTGCCACCAGTGATTTACGGGCAGGTGATAATGAGCAGTTCTTC.

Ten or more counts support this clonotype. This chain connects TRBV7-8 to TRBJ2-3; the D gene is possibly TRBD2 (5 bases). CDR3 length: 14 amino acids. Germline values: CDR1 SGHVS, CDR2 FQNEAQ. V lost 10 bases and J 0 bases, leaving 14 bases between the germline ends. The CDR3 region has the DNA TGTGCCACCCGCGGCGGGCTTAGCACAGATACGCAGTATTTT. Encoded protein: CATRGGLSTDTQYF. The full variable domain, with the rest looked up from reference TRBV7-8 and TRBJ2-3, is GAGVSQSPRYKVAKRGQDVALRCDPISGHVSLFWYQQALGQGPEFLTYFQNEAQLDKSGLPSDRFFAERPEGSVSTLKIQRTQQEDSAVYLCATRGGLSTDTQYFGPGTRLTVL.

Only a few counts were recorded for this clonotype. The chain recombines TRBV29-1 with TRBJ1-3; D ambiguous. This CDR3 comprises 11 residues. Germline V gene lookup returns CDR1 SQVTM and CDR2 ANQGSEA. Between the trimmed V and J ends, which lost 3 bases and 3 bases, there was a span of 3 bases. The CDR3 loop is CSVERGNTIYF. The CDR3 bases are TGCAGCGTTGAGCGTGGAAACACCATATATTTT.

The chain uses TRBV20-1 and TRBJ1-1, with D maybe TRBD1 (6 bases). CDR1 and CDR2 (germline): DFQATT, SNEGSKA (reference sequence). The CDR3 has 14 residues. V shed 3 bases and J shed 3 bases, with 14 bases lying between them. The CDR3 DNA follows: TGCAGTGCTAGGAGAACAGGGAAGGACACTGAAGCTTTCTTT. This translates into CSARRTGKDTEAFF.

The table lists this clonotype with a few counts. The chain joins TRBV5-1 to TRBJ1-1; D remains ambiguous. This CDR3 comprises 15 residues. Germline assignment: CDR1 SGHRS and CDR2 YFSETQ. With 0 bases removed from V and 0 bases from J, the gap between germline ends came to 9 bases. The CDR3 DNA sequence: TGCGCCAGCAGCTTGGACGGGGTAATGAACACTGAAGCTTTCTTT. Translation: CASSLDGVMNTEAFF.

This chain joins TRBV27 and TRBJ2-2, with D perhaps TRBD1 (7 bases). CDR1 MNHEY and CDR2 SMNVEV come from the germline V gene (reference sequence). Trimming left V 7 bases short and J 6 bases short, with 18 bases between. This CDR3 region has 15 residues. The CDR3 spells CASTKTGRGAGELFF. The CDR3 coding sequence is TGTGCCAGCACTAAGACAGGGCGGGGAGCCGGGGAGCTGTTTTTT.

A few counts support this clonotype. V is TRBV19 and J is TRBJ1-5; D remains unclear. CDR3 size: 14 residues. In germline, CDR1 is LNHDA, CDR2 SQIVND (reference sequence). Trimming left V 2 bases short and J 9 bases short, with 14 bases between. Written as DNA, the CDR3 is TGTGCCAGTAGTATAAACCAGCGTCGAGGGCCCCAGCATTTT. Amino acids: CASSINQRRGPQHF.

This clonotype was detected many times. This rearrangement joins TRBV12-3 or TRBV12-4 to TRBJ2-3; 8 bases agree with TRBD2. This CDR3 comprises 14 residues. V shed 7 bases, J shed 6 bases, and the junction held 9 bases outside the gene matches. For the CDR3, the DNA is TGTGCCAGCAAAAGGGGCGGGGGGTCGGATACGCAGTATTTT. This sequence encodes CASKRGGGSDTQYF.

Only a few counts were recorded for this clonotype. CDR3 sequence reads: CSAREQRNYGYTF. The DNA of the CDR3 is TGCAGTGCTAGGGAACAGAGAAACTATGGCTACACCTTC. The chain couples TRBV20-1 to TRBJ1-2; D uncertain. The germline gives CDR1 DFQATT, CDR2 SNEGSKA (reference sequence). Trimming left V 3 bases short and J 2 bases short, with 10 bases between. CDR3 length: 13 amino acids.

V gene TRBV20-1 combines with J gene TRBJ2-1, with no clear D. The CDR3 covers 13 residues. Trimming cost V 0 bases and J 7 bases, with 10 bases left between them. CDR1 is DFQATT, CDR2 SNEGSKA, per germline (reference sequence). This CDR3 is CSARDPQKNEQFF. DNA for the CDR3: TGCAGTGCTAGAGATCCCCAAAAGAATGAGCAGTTCTTC.

This clonotype was found a few times. This chain links TRBV29-1 with TRBJ1-4; D ambiguous. This CDR3 region has 13 residues. Trimming took 2 bases from V and 8 from J, leaving 12 bases between them. Per germline, CDR1 SQVTM and CDR2 ANQGSEA. The chain's CDR3 is CSVEMDSAEKLFF. The DNA for the CDR3 is TGCAGCGTTGAAATGGATTCCGCGGAAAAACTGTTTTTT.

The sample holds a few counts of this clonotype. V is TRBV5-1 and J is TRBJ1-6; D not resolved. Trimming pared 2 bases from V and 4 bases from J, leaving 13 bases between. Germline V gene sequence: CDR1 SGHRS, CDR2 YFSETQ. CDR3 length: 16 amino acids. The chain's CDR3 is CASSFMGPDYNSPLHF. CDR3 nucleotides: TGCGCCAGCAGCTTTATGGGTCCAGATTATAATTCACCCCTCCACTTT.

The gene calls are TRBV18 and TRBJ2-7; D is possibly TRBD1 (6 bases). V was pared by 8 bases and J by 0 bases, with 11 bases between. Germline lookup yields CDR1 KGHSH and CDR2 LQKENI. This CDR3 spans 13 amino acids. The CDR3 here is CASRTESSYEQYF. The CDR3 bases are TGTGCCAGCAGGACAGAGAGCTCCTACGAGCAGTACTTC.

The table lists this clonotype with a few counts. The rearrangement links TRBV6-1 to TRBJ2-3; TRBD2 is a possible D gene (5 bases). The V and J ends lost 5 bases and 0 bases respectively, with 12 bases between them. Germline-derived CDR1 and CDR2 are MNHNS and SASEGT. The CDR3 runs to 15 residues. CDR3 nucleotide sequence: TGTGCCAGCAGTCCTCGGACTCTTAGCACAGATACGCAGTATTTT. It is translated as CASSPRTLSTDTQYF.

The chain carries TRBV12-3 or TRBV12-4 and TRBJ1-2, with a tentative D call TRBD1 (6 bases). This CDR3 contains 11 residues. With 4 bases removed from V and 8 bases from J, the gap between germline ends came to 8 bases. The CDR3 region is CASSSGGGYTF. The CDR3 bases are TGTGCCAGCAGTTCCGGGGGCGGCTACACCTTC.

This chain's CDR3 is CAISRTSGGETQYF. In DNA, the CDR3 is TGTGCCATCAGCCGGACTAGCGGAGGGGAGACCCAGTACTTC. The chain uses TRBV10-3 and TRBJ2-5; the match to TRBD2 covers 10 bases. Trimming cost V 6 bases and J 5 bases; bases outside gene matches: 6. CDR3 length: 14 residues. CDR1 and CDR2 (germline): ENHRY, SYGVKD.

The sample holds a few counts of this clonotype. The chain is built from TRBV10-3 and TRBJ1-1; D possibly corresponds to TRBD1 (5 bases). Germline assignment: CDR1 ENHRY and CDR2 SYGVKD. Trimming left V 3 bases short and J 5 bases short, with 10 bases between. This CDR3 is 13 amino acids long. The CDR3 DNA follows: TGTGCCATCAGTGAACGGGACGGAACTGAAGCTTTCTTT. Its translation: CAISERDGTEAFF.

CDR3 DNA sequence: TGCGCCAGCAGCCCGGACAGGGGGGGGCACCAAGAGACCCAGTACTTC. Its translation: CASSPDRGGHQETQYF. The rearrangement joins TRBV5-1 to TRBJ2-5; TRBD1 matches at 10 bases. This CDR3 has 16 residues. The trim removed 4 bases at V and 0 bases at J, leaving 6 bases unmatched. Germline assignment: CDR1 SGHRS and CDR2 YFSETQ.

This clonotype was observed many times. The chain carries TRBV7-2 and TRBJ2-1; D assignment may be TRBD1 or TRBD2 (5 bases each). Between the trimmed V and J ends, which lost 6 bases and 5 bases, there was a span of 17 bases. The CDR3 is 15 residues long. Per the germline V gene, CDR1 is SGHTA and CDR2 is FQGNSA. This CDR3 is CASRFPGRRNNEQFF. The CDR3 coding sequence is TGTGCCAGCAGGTTTCCGGGGCGTCGAAACAATGAGCAGTTCTTC.